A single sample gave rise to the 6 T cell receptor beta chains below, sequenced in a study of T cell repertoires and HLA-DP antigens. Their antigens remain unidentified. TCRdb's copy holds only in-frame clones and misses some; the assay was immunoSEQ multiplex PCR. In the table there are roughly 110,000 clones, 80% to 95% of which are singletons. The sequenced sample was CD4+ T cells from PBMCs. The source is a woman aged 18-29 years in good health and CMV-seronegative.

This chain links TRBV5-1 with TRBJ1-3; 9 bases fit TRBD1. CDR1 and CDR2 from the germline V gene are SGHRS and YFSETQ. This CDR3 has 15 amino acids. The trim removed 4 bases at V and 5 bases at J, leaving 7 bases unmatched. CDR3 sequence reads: CASSTGQGRRNTIYF. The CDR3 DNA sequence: TGCGCCAGCAGCACCGGACAGGGGCGGAGAAACACCATATATTTT. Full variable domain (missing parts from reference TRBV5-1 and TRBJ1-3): KAGVTQTPRYLIKTRGQQVTLSCSPISGHRSVSWYQQTPGQGLQFLFEYFSETQRNKGNFPGRFSGRQFSNSRSEMNVSTLELGDSALYLCASSTGQGRRNTIYFGEGSWLTVV.

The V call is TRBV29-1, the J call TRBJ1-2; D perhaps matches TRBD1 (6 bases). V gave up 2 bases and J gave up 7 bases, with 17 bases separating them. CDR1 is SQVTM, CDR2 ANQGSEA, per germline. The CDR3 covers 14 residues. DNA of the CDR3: TGCAGCGTTGAATCCCCTCGGGGGGCGAGTGGCTACACCTTC. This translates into CSVESPRGASGYTF.

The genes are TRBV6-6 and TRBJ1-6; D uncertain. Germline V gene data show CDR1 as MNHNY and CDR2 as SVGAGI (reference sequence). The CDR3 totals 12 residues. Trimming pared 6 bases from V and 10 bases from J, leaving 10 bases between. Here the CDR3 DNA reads TGTGCCAGCAGCCCAAGGGAGTCACCCCTCCACTTT. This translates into CASSPRESPLHF.

CDR3 loop: CASSSGGTAYGYTF. The CDR3 nucleotides are TGTGCCAGCAGCTCGGGGGGGACAGCTTATGGCTACACCTTC. The chain combines TRBV7-2 with TRBJ1-2; 7 bases line up with TRBD1. This CDR3 has 14 residues. CDR1 and CDR2 (germline): SGHTA, FQGNSA. V was clipped by 4 bases and J by 5 bases; unmatched bases: 7.

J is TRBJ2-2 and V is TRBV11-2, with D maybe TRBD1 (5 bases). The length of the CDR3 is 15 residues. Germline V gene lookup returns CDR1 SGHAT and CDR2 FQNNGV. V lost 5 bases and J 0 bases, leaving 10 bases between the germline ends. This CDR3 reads CASSIRTTNTGELFF. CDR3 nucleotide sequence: TGTGCCAGCAGCATAAGGACAACGAACACCGGGGAGCTGTTTTTT.

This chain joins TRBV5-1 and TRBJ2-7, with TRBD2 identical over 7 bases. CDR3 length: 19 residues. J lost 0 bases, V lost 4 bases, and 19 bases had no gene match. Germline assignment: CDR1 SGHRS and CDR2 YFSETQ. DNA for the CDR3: TGCGCCAGCAGCGGCGGCCGGGCTAGCGGAACCCCCAGCTCCTACGAGCAGTACTTC. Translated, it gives CASSGGRASGTPSSYEQYF.